This is a list of T cell receptor beta chains from one sample in a study of OX40 agonist ivuxolimab in advanced cancers. Data came from immunoSEQ multiplex PCR; TCRdb stores just in-frame clones and leaves some out. The repertoire consists of about 29,000 clones, with approximately 93% occurring once and the leading ten covering roughly a tenth. The sample here was CD4+ or CD8+ T cells sorted from blood, taken in a trial of the OX40 agonist ivuxolimab. Receptors originate from an adult with an advanced solid tumor such as melanoma, head and neck, liver or kidney cancer. The CDR3 runs from the conserved cysteine through the conserved F or W. D genes are given only for firm matches. Not every row has a clone size; where given, it reads once, few, many or a size class.

clone_size	d_call	v_call	j_call	cdr3_aa	cdr3_nt
.	.	TRBV5-4	TRBJ2-5	CASKGERETQYF	TGTGCCAGCAAAGGAGAGAGGGAGACCCAGTACTTC
.	TRBD1	TRBV27	TRBJ1-5	CASSFTGENQPQHF	TGTGCCAGCAGTTTCACAGGGGAGAATCAGCCCCAGCATTTT
.	.	TRBV5-5	TRBJ2-7	CASSFSGLLSYEQYF	TGTGCCAGCAGCTTCAGCGGACTTCTCTCCTACGAGCAGTACTTC
few	TRBD1	TRBV19	TRBJ1-6	CASSIKGAISPLHF	TGTGCCAGTAGTATTAAGGGGGCAATTTCACCCCTCCACTTT
.	TRBD2	TRBV11-2	TRBJ2-7	CASSIGLAGGHGYEQYF	TGTGCCAGCAGCATAGGACTAGCGGGAGGGCACGGCTACGAGCAGTACTTC
.	.	TRBV5-4	TRBJ1-2	CASSLGEGNGYTF	TGTGCCAGCAGCTTGGGGGAGGGAAATGGCTACACCTTC
.	.	TRBV6-5	TRBJ1-3	CASSWSGGADTIYF	TGTGCCAGCAGTTGGTCCGGGGGCGCGGACACCATATATTTT
.	.	TRBV27	TRBJ2-3	CASSLSGGGSTDTQYF	TGTGCCAGCAGTTTATCGGGCGGAGGGAGCACAGATACGCAGTATTTT
.	TRBD1	TRBV29-1	TRBJ1-1	CSVEDPTGGDGTEAFF	TGCAGCGTTGAAGACCCTACAGGGGGTGACGGCACTGAAGCTTTCTTT
.	TRBD2	TRBV19	TRBJ2-1	CASKTASGGPVHEQFF	TGTGCCAGTAAGACGGCTAGCGGAGGGCCCGTCCATGAGCAGTTCTTC
.	.	TRBV9	TRBJ2-5	CASRGVGQETQYF	TGTGCCAGCAGGGGGGTTGGTCAAGAGACCCAGTACTTC
.	.	TRBV6-5	TRBJ2-3	CASTGADTDTQYF	TGTGCCAGCACGGGGGCCGACACAGATACGCAGTATTTT
.	.	TRBV7-7	TRBJ2-3	CASSLAGSTDTQYF	TGTGCCAGCAGCTTAGCGGGTAGCACAGATACGCAGTATTTT
.	.	TRBV25-1	TRBJ2-5	CASSEDGGETQYF	TGTGCCAGCAGTGAAGATGGGGGGGAGACCCAGTACTTC
.	.	TRBV6-5	TRBJ2-5	CASSYSGGPETQYF	TGTGCCAGCAGTTACTCAGGGGGGCCAGAGACCCAGTACTTC
once	.	TRBV7-6	TRBJ2-1	CASSLYGGGDNEQFF	TGTGCCAGCAGCTTATACGGGGGCGGAGACAATGAGCAGTTCTTC
.	.	TRBV28	TRBJ2-7	CASNKYEDGYEQYF	TGTGCCAGCAACAAATACGAGGACGGCTACGAGCAGTACTTC
.	.	TRBV7-8	TRBJ1-5	CASSLGTQPQHF	TGTGCCAGCAGCTTAGGGACTCAGCCCCAGCATTTT
once	.	TRBV27	TRBJ1-1	CASRGLDQTEAFF	TGTGCCAGCAGGGGCCTCGATCAGACTGAAGCTTTCTTT
.	.	TRBV2	TRBJ1-6	CASSGGSLSSYNSPLHF	TGTGCCAGCAGTGGGGGCAGCTTGAGCTCCTATAATTCACCCCTCCACTTT
.	.	TRBV5-6	TRBJ2-4	CASSLNGENIQYF	TGTGCCAGCAGCTTGAACGGTGAAAACATTCAGTACTTC
.	.	TRBV18	TRBJ1-1	CASSEGWDTEAFF	TGTGCCAGCTCCGAGGGATGGGACACTGAAGCTTTCTTT
.	TRBD2	TRBV11-3	TRBJ2-1	CASSHRTSGNDEQFF	TGTGCCAGCAGCCACCGGACTAGCGGGAACGATGAGCAGTTCTTC
few	.	TRBV25-1	TRBJ2-7	CASSGFDEQYF	TGTGCCAGCAGTGGCTTTGACGAGCAGTACTTC
.	.	TRBV5-6	TRBJ1-2	CASSPTPFRRLDGYTF	TGTGCCAGCAGCCCCACCCCCTTTCGTAGGCTGGACGGCTACACCTTC
.	TRBD2	TRBV2	TRBJ2-4	CASSWGGDPAKNIQYF	TGTGCCAGCAGCTGGGGGGGGGACCCAGCCAAAAACATTCAGTACTTC
.	TRBD1	TRBV7-8	TRBJ2-3	CASSWFAYRDRGPEDTQYF	TGTGCCAGCAGCTGGTTCGCATACCGGGACAGGGGGCCAGAGGATACGCAGTATTTT
.	.	TRBV4-1	TRBJ2-2	CASSGLITGELFF	TGCGCCAGCAGCGGACTAATCACCGGGGAGCTGTTTTTT
.	.	TRBV9	TRBJ2-7	CASSVGTAYEQYF	TGTGCCAGCAGCGTGGGGACGGCCTACGAGCAGTACTTC
.	TRBD2	TRBV7-8	TRBJ2-7	CASSLVLAGDYYEQYF	TGTGCCAGCAGCTTAGTACTAGCGGGGGACTACTACGAGCAGTACTTC
.	.	TRBV5-6	TRBJ2-3	CASSNGGTDTQYF	TGTGCCAGCAGCAATGGGGGCACAGATACGCAGTATTTT
.	.	TRBV19	TRBJ2-1	CASSISGSSYNEQFF	TGTGCCAGTAGTATATCAGGGAGCTCCTACAATGAGCAGTTCTTC
.	TRBD1	TRBV7-8	TRBJ2-4	CASSLFPWDSPENIQYF	TGTGCCAGCAGCTTGTTCCCCTGGGACAGCCCGGAAAACATTCAGTACTTC
.	.	TRBV6-5	TRBJ1-1	CASSPGRIEAFF	TGTGCCAGCAGCCCCGGACGGATTGAAGCTTTCTTT
once	.	TRBV6-4	TRBJ2-6	CASSDTSGANVLTF	TGTGCCAGCAGTGACACGTCTGGGGCCAACGTCCTGACTTTC
.	.	TRBV4-1	TRBJ2-7	CASSQDPQAGYEQYF	TGCGCCAGCAGCCAAGATCCCCAGGCTGGCTACGAGCAGTACTTC
.	TRBD2	TRBV9	TRBJ2-3	CASSVAASGSFSTQYF	TGTGCCAGCAGCGTAGCGGCTAGCGGGAGTTTTTCGACGCAGTATTTT
.	.	TRBV5-4	TRBJ1-1	CASSPSWNTEAFF	TGTGCCAGCAGTCCTAGTTGGAACACTGAAGCTTTCTTT
.	.	TRBV30	TRBJ2-7	CAWSFSAYEQYF	TGTGCCTGGAGTTTTAGCGCCTACGAGCAGTACTTC
.	.	TRBV27	TRBJ2-7	CASSLPSNEQYF	TGTGCCAGCAGTTTACCATCTAACGAGCAGTACTTC
.	.	TRBV28	TRBJ2-1	CASSPLTGSDNEQFF	TGTGCCAGCAGTCCCTTGACAGGCTCGGACAATGAGCAGTTCTTC
.	.	TRBV4-1	TRBJ1-2	CASSHQNRPHAGAYGYTF	TGCGCCAGCAGCCACCAAAACAGGCCCCACGCCGGGGCCTATGGCTACACCTTC
.	.	TRBV27	TRBJ2-1	CASSLNPTRRQFF	TGTGCCAGCAGTCTTAACCCGACTAGGCGGCAGTTCTTC
.	TRBD1	TRBV2	TRBJ1-5	CASSWTGGFSNQPQHF	TGTGCCAGTTCCTGGACAGGGGGCTTTAGCAATCAGCCCCAGCATTTT
.	TRBD1	TRBV23-1	TRBJ2-3	CASRTGTGSTDTQYF	TGCGCCAGCAGAACCGGGACAGGGTCCACAGATACGCAGTATTTT
.	TRBD1	TRBV2	TRBJ1-4	CASSEVGGTVNEKLFF	TGTGCCAGCAGTGAAGTTGGGGGGACAGTTAATGAAAAACTGTTTTTT
.	.	TRBV18	TRBJ1-5	CASSPNHPGRSNQPQHF	TGTGCCAGCTCACCGAATCACCCGGGGCGCAGCAATCAGCCCCAGCATTTT
.	.	TRBV27	TRBJ2-1	CASSLTGSNEQFF	TGTGCCAGCAGTCTTACAGGGAGCAATGAGCAGTTCTTC
.	TRBD2	TRBV7-2	TRBJ2-5	CASSLEAGGGETQYF	TGTGCCAGCAGCTTAGAGGCGGGAGGGGGAGAGACCCAGTACTTC
.	TRBD2	TRBV7-8	TRBJ2-3	CASSLGGLAGATDTQYF	TGTGCCAGCAGCTTGGGGGGACTAGCGGGGGCCACAGATACGCAGTATTTT
.	TRBD2	TRBV11-2	TRBJ2-5	CASLGGLGETQYF	TGTGCCAGCTTGGGAGGGCTCGGGGAGACCCAGTACTTC